This passage covers 28 T cell receptor beta chains from one sample sequenced in a study of T cells in Graves' hyperthyroidism and ophthalmopathy (dated by TCRdb to the late 2010s). Library preparation employed multiplex PCR. TCRdb shows the sequencer as Illumina HiSeq 2000. TCR beta CDR3 regions were amplified from RNA transcripts. For the first round of RT-PCR on the TCR CDR3, the HTBI primer set was used together with the Qiagen OneStep RT-PCR kit. TCRdb reprocessing: public reads trimmed at Q25 with fastp, clones called with MiXCR, in-frame beta chains kept. Identical CDR3 proteins give one entry, which carries the most common genes and DNA. For this sample there are around 620,000 distinct CDR3 sequences; more than 45% appear just once. The biggest ten clones account for under 20% of the sample. The sequenced sample consisted of peripheral blood or thyroid tissue (not recorded which). The receptor source for this set is an adult woman with Graves' disease, either hyperthyroidism or ophthalmopathy (not recorded which).

Many counts were recorded for this clonotype. V is TRBV11-2 and J is TRBJ1-5; D remains unclear. Trimming removed 2 bases from V and 5 bases from J, with 10 bases in between. The CDR3 is 14 amino acids. CDR1 is SGHAT and CDR2 is FQNNGV in the germline V gene. The CDR3 here is CASSLSPLDQPQHF. CDR3 nucleotide sequence: TGTGCCAGCAGCTTATCCCCACTGGATCAGCCCCAGCATTTT.

This clonotype was observed many times. The gene calls are TRBV3-1 and TRBJ1-4; TRBD1 matches at 9 bases. The V gene end was trimmed by 4 bases and the J gene end by 8 bases; junction bases not matched to a gene: 2. CDR3 length: 13 residues. Germline lookup yields CDR1 LGHDT and CDR2 YNNKEL (reference sequence). CDR3 sequence: CASSPQGAEKLFF. The CDR3 DNA sequence: TGTGCCAGCAGCCCACAGGGGGCAGAAAAACTGTTTTTT.

In this sample, this clonotype turned up many times. The V gene is TRBV10-3, the J gene TRBJ2-7; D not certain. Between the trimmed V and J ends, which lost 7 bases and 3 bases, there was a span of 10 bases. Looked up from germline, CDR1 is ENHRY and CDR2 is SYGVKD. This CDR3 spans 12 amino acids. CDR3 region: CAITNGDYEQYF. The CDR3 DNA sequence: TGTGCCATCACTAATGGGGACTACGAGCAGTACTTC.

This chain joins TRBV2 and TRBJ1-6; D call uncertain. The ends were cut back, 7 bases at V and 11 bases at J, with 18 bases in the middle. Germline V lookup: CDR1 SNHLY, CDR2 FYNNEI. The CDR3 loop spans 14 amino acids. The CDR3, as DNA: TGTGCCAGCACCAGCCGAAGAGGCGGGGCACCCCTCCACTTT. Protein sequence: CASTSRRGGAPLHF.

This clonotype turned up a few times. The chain is built from TRBV7-2 and TRBJ2-5; tentative D call: TRBD1 (6 bases). Germline V gives CDR1 SGHTA, CDR2 FQGNSA. V lost 3 bases and J 1 base, leaving 9 bases between the germline ends. The CDR3 has 14 residues. The CDR3 DNA reads as TGTGCCAGCAGCTTGGACAGTGGCCAAGAGACCCAGTACTTC. It specifies CASSLDSGQETQYF.

CDR3 nucleotide sequence: TGCAGCGTTGAAGGCCCCCTCTACTACGAGCAGTACTTC. Translating gives CSVEGPLYYEQYF. The chain recombines TRBV29-1 with TRBJ2-7; D not certain. Trimming pared 1 base from V and 3 bases from J, leaving 10 bases between. The CDR3 length is 13 residues. Germline-derived CDR1 and CDR2 are SQVTM and ANQGSEA.

This chain uses TRBV7-2 with TRBJ1-1; D not resolved. Germline CDR1 is SGHTA and CDR2 is FQGNSA. Trimming removed 1 base from V and 2 bases from J, with 5 bases in between. The CDR3 totals 13 residues. The CDR3 protein is CASSLGDNTEAFF. The CDR3 nucleotides read TGTGCCAGCAGCTTAGGGGATAACACTGAAGCTTTCTTT. The entire variable domain, with the rest obtained from reference TRBV7-2 and TRBJ1-1, is as follows: GAGVSQSPSNKVTEKGKDVELRCDPISGHTALYWYRQSLGQGLEFLIYFQGNSAPDKSGLPSDRFSAERTGGSVSTLTIQRTQQEDSAVYLCASSLGDNTEAFFGQGTRLTVV.

This clonotype was found many times. The chain is built from TRBV12-3 or TRBV12-4 and TRBJ1-3, with D unresolved. This CDR3 has 13 residues. Trimming shortened V by 6 bases and J by 2 bases, and 8 bases separated the two germline ends. The CDR3 DNA reads as TGTGCCAGCAGCTTGGGTACTGGAAACACCATATATTTT. Translation gives CASSLGTGNTIYF.

The chain couples TRBV7-9 to TRBJ1-1, with D unclear. The CDR3 length is 14 residues. Looked up from germline, CDR1 is SEHNR and CDR2 is FQNEAQ (reference sequence). Trimming took off 5 bases at V and 0 bases at J, with 10 bases between the two ends. In DNA, the CDR3 is TGTGCCAGCAGCCGAGGATCACTGAACACTGAAGCTTTCTTT. Translated: CASSRGSLNTEAFF.

This clonotype has a count of ten or more. This chain joins TRBV2 and TRBJ2-7; D unresolved. Germline V gene lookup returns CDR1 SNHLY and CDR2 FYNNEI. This CDR3 comprises 10 residues. Trimming removed 6 bases from V and 3 bases from J, with 3 bases in between. The CDR3 DNA is TGTGCCAGCAGCAACTACGAGCAGTACTTC. Its translation: CASSNYEQYF.

This clonotype was counted between two and nine times. This sequence joins TRBV27 and TRBJ1-6; 10 bases agree with TRBD1. Unmatched junction bases numbered 8, after V lost 5 bases and J lost 7 bases. CDR1 is MNHEY and CDR2 is SMNVEV in the germline V gene (reference sequence). CDR3 length: 16 amino acids. The CDR3 spells CASSDTTGGSNSPLHF. The CDR3 bases are TGTGCCAGCAGTGATACGACAGGGGGCTCGAATTCACCCCTCCACTTT.

This clonotype was recorded a few times. V and J are TRBV5-1 and TRBJ2-6; D remains ambiguous. Germline loops: CDR1 SGHRS, CDR2 YFSETQ. Trimming removed 3 bases from V and 1 base from J, with 11 bases in between. This CDR3 has 16 residues. CDR3 sequence reads: CASSSDPPSGANVLTF. The DNA of the CDR3 is TGCGCCAGCAGCTCGGACCCCCCTTCTGGGGCCAACGTCCTGACTTTC.

The chain employs TRBV30 and TRBJ1-4; D is unclear. CDR1 is GTSNPN and CDR2 is SVGIG in the germline V gene (reference sequence). The CDR3 is 11 residues long. V gave up 1 base and J gave up 13 bases, with 10 bases separating them. The CDR3 here is CAWSEGRRLFF. The CDR3 region has the DNA TGTGCCTGGAGTGAAGGCAGAAGACTGTTTTTT.

The rearrangement uses TRBV5-4 and TRBJ1-5; D unresolved. CDR1 and CDR2 (germline): SGHNT, YYREEE (reference sequence). V gave up 0 bases and J gave up 0 bases, with 10 bases separating them. This CDR3 spans 16 amino acids. The CDR3 region has the DNA TGTGCCAGCAGCTTGGCCGAGCAGAGTAGCAATCAGCCCCAGCATTTT. Residues: CASSLAEQSSNQPQHF.

This clonotype appeared many times. The V and J genes are TRBV6-4 and TRBJ2-2, with 7 bases aligning to TRBD2. The CDR3 is 14 amino acids. The ends lost 3 bases at V and 8 bases at J; junction bases unmatched: 6. Germline V CDR1 and CDR2: MRHNA, SNTAGT. CDR3 amino acids: CASSEGGSTGELFF. CDR3 coding DNA: TGTGCCAGCAGTGAAGGCGGGAGTACTGGGGAGCTGTTTTTT.

This clonotype was seen more than once but under ten times. The gene calls are TRBV20-1 and TRBJ2-5; perhaps TRBD1 as D (6 bases). The CDR3 is 14 residues long. CDR1 and CDR2 (germline): DFQATT, SNEGSKA (reference sequence). Between the trimmed V and J ends, which lost 1 base and 7 bases, there was a span of 16 bases. The CDR3 DNA sequence: TGCAGTGCTAGAGCCGGGGCCCAAGGGGGGACCCAGTACTTC. Translated: CSARAGAQGGTQYF.

The V and J genes are TRBV10-3 and TRBJ2-7; either TRBD1 or TRBD2 may supply D (6 bases each). V lost 6 bases to trimming and J lost 5 bases, with 11 bases between them. In germline, CDR1 is ENHRY, CDR2 SYGVKD. The CDR3 loop spans 12 amino acids. The CDR3 nucleotides read TGTGCCATCAGAGGGGGGATGAACGAGCAGTACTTC. Its protein is CAIRGGMNEQYF.

The V and J genes are TRBV7-9 and TRBJ2-5; a possible D gene is TRBD1 (5 bases). V lost 6 bases and J lost 5, with 19 bases in between. The germline V gene encodes CDR1 SEHNR and CDR2 FQNEAQ (reference sequence). The CDR3 runs to 15 residues. In nucleotides, the CDR3 is TGTGCCAGCAGTTACACGCGGCTACAGGTGGAGACCCAGTACTTC. Protein: CASSYTRLQVETQYF.

This clonotype showed up just a few times. This chain uses TRBV24-1 with TRBJ2-7; TRBD1 agrees at 12 bases. Per germline, CDR1 KGHDR and CDR2 SFDVKD. Germline trimming cut 2 bases from V and 5 bases from J; bases unmatched to any gene: 3. The CDR3 covers 15 residues. This CDR3 reads CATSDSGTGGNEQYF. Here the CDR3 DNA reads TGTGCCACCAGTGATTCCGGGACAGGGGGCAACGAGCAGTACTTC.

A single count supports this clonotype. The V call is TRBV7-9, the J call TRBJ1-5; 10 bases match TRBD1. The ends lost 5 bases at V and 6 bases at J; junction bases unmatched: 10. The V gene's germline CDR1 is SEHNR and CDR2 FQNEAQ (reference sequence). The CDR3 length is 16 residues. The CDR3 spells CASSLSGQGTVQPQHF. The DNA for the CDR3 is TGTGCCAGCAGCCTATCGGGACAGGGGACGGTTCAGCCCCAGCATTTT.

The genes are TRBV4-1 and TRBJ2-5; D is tentatively TRBD1 or TRBD2 (5 bases each). The CDR3 is 13 residues long. The V gene lost 1 base and the J gene lost 5 bases, with 8 bases spanning the gap. Looked up from germline, CDR1 is MGHRA and CDR2 is YSYEKL. The CDR3 DNA reads as TGCGCCAGCAGCCAAGTGGGGGTGGAGACCCAGTACTTC. Translating it yields CASSQVGVETQYF.

Many counts were recorded for this clonotype. V and J are TRBV10-3 and TRBJ2-7; D might be TRBD2 (5 bases). CDR3 size: 15 residues. Germline loops: CDR1 ENHRY, CDR2 SYGVKD. Trimming took 2 bases from V and 3 from J, leaving 14 bases between them. The CDR3 here is CAISEGSSRIYEQYF. The CDR3 region has the DNA TGTGCCATCAGTGAGGGGTCTAGCAGAATCTACGAGCAGTACTTC.

This clonotype was seen a few times. The rearrangement joins TRBV24-1 to TRBJ1-5; no clear D gene. V gave up 3 bases and J gave up 6 bases, with 5 bases separating them. Germline V gene data show CDR1 as KGHDR and CDR2 as SFDVKD. The CDR3 consists of 12 residues. The CDR3 bases are TGTGCCACCAGTGATCAGGCTCAGCCCCAGCATTTT. Amino acids: CATSDQAQPQHF.

The chain links TRBV11-2 to TRBJ2-2; 8 bases are a match to TRBD2. The germline CDR1 and CDR2 sequences are SGHAT and FQNNGV. This CDR3 has 16 amino acids. The ends lost 3 bases at V and 6 bases at J; junction bases unmatched: 9. CDR3 loop: CASSLVASGSAGELFF. DNA for the CDR3: TGTGCCAGCAGCTTGGTAGCAAGCGGGAGCGCCGGGGAGCTGTTTTTT.

This chain connects TRBV11-2 to TRBJ2-1; no firm D call. There are 15 residues in the CDR3. Per the germline V gene, CDR1 is SGHAT and CDR2 is FQNNGV. V lost 5 bases and J lost 9, with 20 bases in between. CDR3 sequence reads: CASSLPGVALGEQFF. As DNA, the CDR3 is TGTGCCAGCAGCCTTCCGGGTGTCGCACTCGGTGAGCAGTTCTTC.

The V gene is TRBV29-1, the J gene TRBJ2-4; no clear D. Germline lookup yields CDR1 SQVTM and CDR2 ANQGSEA. V shed 2 bases and J shed 3 bases, with 8 bases lying between them. This CDR3 is 13 amino acids long. For the CDR3, the DNA is TGCAGCGTTGAAAGCGTCGGCAAAAACATTCAGTACTTC. Translating gives CSVESVGKNIQYF.

This clonotype was detected once. The rearrangement uses TRBV5-1 and TRBJ1-2; TRBD1 might be the D (5 bases). Germline V gives CDR1 SGHRS, CDR2 YFSETQ. CDR3 length: 14 amino acids. The ends were cut back, 4 bases at V and 4 bases at J, with 14 bases in the middle. CDR3 DNA sequence: TGCGCCAGCAGCCTCCAGGGAGGCACCTATGGCTACACCTTC. Translation: CASSLQGGTYGYTF.

This clonotype appeared many times. The rearrangement joins TRBV20-1 to TRBJ2-7; 7 nucleotides line up with TRBD1. The junction had 5 bases not matched to a gene; V was cut back by 0 bases and J by 0 bases. This CDR3 is 15 amino acids long. Germline V gives CDR1 DFQATT, CDR2 SNEGSKA (reference sequence). The CDR3 loop reads CSAREGQLSSYEQYF. CDR3 nucleotide sequence: TGCAGTGCTAGAGAGGGACAGTTGAGCTCCTACGAGCAGTACTTC.